This T cell receptor beta chain derives from a study of early T cells in non-severe SARS-CoV-2 infection. Across the whole study: Sequencing was performed on bulk RNA from unsorted whole blood, leaving chains unpaired.

Regarding the study as a whole: VDJdb matches were skewed toward anti-spike CD8 T cell responses.

On this clonotype: Its antigen remains unknown.

Individual cDNA molecules received unique molecular identifiers. TCRdb re-analysed the 5' RACE reads in MiXCR, keeping a single row per CDR3 protein. This sample yields approximately 43,000 distinct CDR3 sequences, of which roughly 7.1% are seen a single time; roughly 4.5% belongs to the top ten. With 7 bases removed from V and 4 bases from J, the gap between germline ends came to 13 bases. The CDR3 loop spans 13 amino acids. Germline values: CDR1 SNHLY, CDR2 FYNNEI. Source material: whole blood. The origin of this receptor is an adult who was a healthcare worker with PCR-confirmed SARS-CoV-2 infection or an uninfected control (not recorded which). The chain employs TRBV2 and TRBJ2-5, with D perhaps being TRBD1 or TRBD2 (5 bases each). The CDR3 protein is CASNSGPVETQYF. As DNA, the CDR3 is TGTGCCAGCAATTCGGGACCAGTAGAGACCCAGTACTTC.